The T cell receptor (beta chain) described here comes from a study of cytomegalovirus exposure and HLA in healthy donors. General study points: Analyses of presence and absence presupposed an approximately uniform sequencing depth across donors. Listed as cytomegalovirus-associated were more than 150 TCR beta chains. Segments of the TCR beta V type were, in most cases, productive about 87% or about 30% of the time in an earlier analysis. Researchers reported in a later analysis that common viral pathogens appeared linked to several top clusters.

About this clone itself: The antigen is not known.

The PCR ran on 60 Vbeta and 13 Jbeta primers. Profiling relied on immunoSEQ multiplex PCR, and the TCRdb table lists in-frame clones only, not all of them. This table holds around 94,000 clones, approximately 77% found once. The TCR was taken from a male donor in good health and CMV-seropositive. The specimen was PBMCs.

The CDR3 nucleotides read TGTGCCAGCAGCCCAGGGGGCGGAGAGACCCAGTACTTC. It yields the protein CASSPGGGETQYF. The V gene is TRBV5-5, the J gene TRBJ2-5; 8 bases line up with TRBD1. Germline V gene data show CDR1 as SGHKS and CDR2 as YYEKEE (reference sequence). The CDR3 totals 13 residues. V dropped 4 bases and J dropped 4; count of bases not matched to a gene: 3.